Presented here are 24 T cell receptor beta chains from one specimen sequenced in a study of blood T cell repertoires in COVID-19. Method: immunoSEQ multiplex PCR; TCRdb's copy keeps in-frame clones and lacks some. Found here are around 180,000 clones, 70% to 85% of them singletons; the top ten hold about 4.8%. What was sequenced was peripheral blood. Every receptor here comes from a woman in her thirties with acute or convalescent COVID-19.

V and J are TRBV5-1 and TRBJ2-1, with D maybe TRBD2 (6 bases). Germline CDR1 and CDR2: SGHRS and YFSETQ. V was trimmed by 1 base and J by 9 bases, leaving 17 bases between them. CDR3 length equals 15 residues. Here the CDR3 reads CASSLTLADNTEQFF. The CDR3 nucleotides read TGCGCCAGCAGCTTGACGTTAGCGGACAACACTGAGCAGTTCTTC.

The rearrangement uses TRBV2 and TRBJ2-1; weak D call: TRBD2 (6 bases). V shed 6 bases and J shed 9 bases, with 18 bases lying between them. This CDR3 contains 14 residues. The germline CDR1 and CDR2 sequences are SNHLY and FYNNEI. This chain's CDR3 is CASSPRSGAGEQFF. Here the CDR3 DNA reads TGTGCCAGCAGCCCGAGATCGGGAGCCGGTGAGCAGTTCTTC.

The chain links TRBV19 to TRBJ2-7; 10 bases align to TRBD1. The CDR3 consists of 14 residues. Germline assignment: CDR1 LNHDA and CDR2 SQIVND (reference sequence). Trimming cost V 3 bases and J 7 bases; bases outside gene matches: 6. CDR3 coding DNA: TGTGCCAGTAGTATTCGACAGGGGGCAGTGGAGCAGTACTTC. This sequence encodes CASSIRQGAVEQYF.

The V gene is TRBV5-6, the J gene TRBJ1-1; no clear D. V lost 6 bases and J 1 base, leaving 13 bases between the germline ends. The CDR3 is 14 amino acids. Germline V gives CDR1 SGHDT, CDR2 YYEEEE. CDR3 bases: TGTGCCAGCACCTTCCCTCCTCCGAACACTGAAGCTTTCTTT. Protein sequence: CASTFPPPNTEAFF.

The CDR3, as DNA: TGCGCCAGCAGCCAAGAACTAGCGGGAGTTTACGAGCAGTACTTC. Translating gives CASSQELAGVYEQYF. V gene TRBV4-3 combines with J gene TRBJ2-7; 11 bases align to TRBD2. V was clipped by 0 bases and J by 4 bases; unmatched bases: 2. The CDR3 sequence is 15 residues long. The V gene's germline CDR1 is LGHNA and CDR2 YSLEER.

J is TRBJ2-2 and V is TRBV7-8; no clear D gene. CDR3 length: 12 residues. The germline V and J ends were trimmed by 5 bases and 6 bases, with 7 bases remaining between them. CDR1 is SGHVS and CDR2 is FQNEAQ in the germline V gene. The CDR3 sequence is CASSLQPGELFF. CDR3 DNA: TGTGCCAGCAGCCTACAGCCCGGGGAGCTGTTTTTT.

V is TRBV12-3 or TRBV12-4 and J is TRBJ1-3, with 9 bases matching TRBD1. With V trimmed by 3 bases and J by 14 bases, 2 bases remained unmatched. This CDR3 has 11 amino acids. The CDR3 DNA sequence: TGTGCCAGCAGTTTGGGGACAGGGCTATATTTT. It is translated as CASSLGTGLYF.

The chain carries TRBV11-3 and TRBJ2-5; 7 bases match TRBD1. The length of the CDR3 is 13 residues. V shed 5 bases, J shed 4 bases, and the junction held 4 bases outside the gene matches. In germline, CDR1 is SGHNT, CDR2 YENEEA. CDR3 in amino acids: CASSTRQGETQYF. The CDR3, as DNA: TGTGCCAGCAGCACCAGACAGGGAGAGACCCAGTACTTC. Full variable domain (missing parts from reference TRBV11-3 and TRBJ2-5): EAGVVQSPRYKIIEKKQPVAFWCNPISGHNTLYWYLQNLGQGPELLIRYENEEAVDDSQLPKDRFSAERLKGVDSTLKIQPAELGDSAVYLCASSTRQGETQYFGPGTRLLVL.

The chain carries TRBV27 and TRBJ1-3, with unresolved D. Per the germline V gene, CDR1 is MNHEY and CDR2 is SMNVEV (reference sequence). The CDR3 has 15 amino acids. Trimming removed 8 bases from V and 1 base from J, with 15 bases in between. The chain's CDR3 is CASVWAGGSGNTIYF. CDR3 bases: TGTGCCAGCGTATGGGCAGGTGGGTCTGGAAACACCATATATTTT.

J is TRBJ2-3 and V is TRBV28; 10 nucleotides line up with TRBD1. The junction had 8 bases not matched to a gene; V was cut back by 0 bases and J by 2 bases. The CDR3 length is 18 residues. The V gene's germline CDR1 is MDHEN and CDR2 SYDVKM. The CDR3 spells CASSLWRGGTGDTDTQYF. As DNA, the CDR3 is TGTGCCAGCAGTTTATGGCGCGGGGGGACAGGGGACACAGATACGCAGTATTTT.

V usage is TRBV4-1 and J usage is TRBJ2-7, with 11 bases that match TRBD1. The CDR3 consists of 15 residues. The germline CDR1 and CDR2 sequences are MGHRA and YSYEKL. Trimming at V came to 4 bases and at J to 3 bases, leaving 5 bases not matched to a gene. The CDR3 DNA is TGCGCCAGCAGCCCTCCCGGGACAGGGGGCTACGAGCAGTACTTC. Its protein product is CASSPPGTGGYEQYF.

The table lists this clone with a few counts. The V gene is TRBV20-1, the J gene TRBJ2-7; D remains ambiguous. Germline assignment: CDR1 DFQATT and CDR2 SNEGSKA (reference sequence). Trimming removed 3 bases at V and 6 bases at J, with 18 bases between. The CDR3 loop spans 14 amino acids. The chain's CDR3 is CSASLLGPSAEQYF. The CDR3 region has the DNA TGCAGTGCTAGTCTTTTGGGCCCATCGGCCGAGCAGTACTTC.

The rearrangement uses TRBV6-5 and TRBJ1-2; unclear D gene. Germline values: CDR1 MNHEY, CDR2 SVGAGI. The CDR3 is 12 residues long. V shed 8 bases and J shed 8 bases, with 15 bases lying between them. The CDR3 DNA follows: TGTGCCAGCTCCCACCCTCTCGGGGGCTACACCTTC. Translated, it gives CASSHPLGGYTF.

J is TRBJ2-7 and V is TRBV11-3, with D perhaps TRBD2 (5 bases). The CDR3 covers 13 residues. Germline-derived CDR1 and CDR2 are SGHNT and YENEEA. The ends were cut back, 3 bases at V and 6 bases at J, with 12 bases in the middle. CDR3 nucleotides: TGTGCCAGCAGCTTCTCGAGGGAAGGCGAGCAGTACTTC. As protein: CASSFSREGEQYF.

The rearrangement links TRBV6-2 or TRBV6-3 to TRBJ2-7, with a possible D match to TRBD1 (5 bases). Germline loops: CDR1 MNHEY, CDR2 SVGEGT. CDR3 size: 13 residues. V was cut by 2 bases and J by 3 bases, with 8 bases left in between. The CDR3 DNA sequence: TGTGCCAGCAGTTACGACAGACTCTACGAGCAGTACTTC. Translating it yields CASSYDRLYEQYF.

This clone has only one observation. The chain links TRBV27 to TRBJ2-2; 8 bases are shared with TRBD1. The germline gives CDR1 MNHEY, CDR2 SMNVEV (reference sequence). V gave up 4 bases and J gave up 5 bases; unmatched junction bases: 15. The CDR3 is made up of 18 amino acids. CDR3 bases: TGTGCCAGCAGTTCCGGACTTGCAGGGGGCGTAGGTACCGGGGAGCTGTTTTTT. Encoded protein: CASSSGLAGGVGTGELFF.

V usage is TRBV7-8 and J usage is TRBJ2-3; tentatively, D is TRBD2 (5 bases). This CDR3 region has 16 residues. Trimming stripped 5 bases from V and 2 bases from J, with 17 bases between. Germline V gene lookup returns CDR1 SGHVS and CDR2 FQNEAQ. CDR3 nucleotides: TGTGCCAGCAGCGCCTTTATAGCGCCGCTCACAGATACGCAGTATTTT. This gives the protein CASSAFIAPLTDTQYF.

This clone was counted a few times. This sequence joins TRBV9 and TRBJ2-1, with 11 bases lining up with TRBD1. The germline V gene has CDR1 SGDLS and CDR2 YYNGEE. Germline trimming cut 3 bases from V and 5 bases from J; bases unmatched to any gene: 7. The CDR3 is 16 residues long. The CDR3 spells CASSARGQGAHNEQFF. For the CDR3, the DNA is TGTGCCAGCAGCGCGAGAGGACAGGGGGCCCACAATGAGCAGTTCTTC.

This chain links TRBV4-1 with TRBJ1-6, with TRBD1 matching over 7 bases. The CDR3 runs 16 residues. Germline trimming cut 0 bases from V and 4 bases from J; bases unmatched to any gene: 3. The germline CDR1 and CDR2 sequences are MGHRA and YSYEKL. In DNA, the CDR3 is TGCGCCAGCAGCCAAGATACCAGGGGGTATAATTCACCCCTCCACTTT. This sequence encodes CASSQDTRGYNSPLHF.

This rearrangement joins TRBV7-6 to TRBJ2-2; TRBD1 aligns across 8 bases. V lost 5 bases and J lost 4; bases outside the gene matches: 6. This CDR3 comprises 15 residues. Germline V gives CDR1 SGHVS, CDR2 FNYEAQ. CDR3 coding DNA: TGTGCCAGCAGCCCCAGGACAGGGAGCACCGGGGAGCTGTTTTTT. Translated: CASSPRTGSTGELFF.

The V call is TRBV6-5, the J call TRBJ2-3; tentatively, D is TRBD1 (6 bases). V shed 5 bases and J shed 0 bases, with 12 bases lying between them. CDR3 size: 15 residues. Germline V lookup: CDR1 MNHEY, CDR2 SVGAGI. The CDR3 loop reads CASSTGQPSTDTQYF. The CDR3 DNA follows: TGTGCCAGCAGTACCGGACAGCCTAGCACAGATACGCAGTATTTT.

The chain links TRBV30 to TRBJ1-1, with TRBD1 identical over 9 bases. The germline V gene encodes CDR1 GTSNPN and CDR2 SVGIG (reference sequence). The CDR3 is 13 residues long. V dropped 6 bases and J dropped 3; count of bases not matched to a gene: 5. The CDR3 coding sequence is TGTGCCTGTAACCGGGACAGGGACACTGAAGCTTTCTTT. This codes for CACNRDRDTEAFF.

CDR3 sequence (DNA): TGTGCCAGCAGCCCTGAACTAGCGGGGGACTACAATGAGCAGTTCTTC. It encodes CASSPELAGDYNEQFF. The V call is TRBV5-8, the J call TRBJ2-1; 11 bases are a match to TRBD2. V gave up 4 bases and J gave up 3 bases; unmatched junction bases: 6. CDR3 size: 16 residues. Germline V gene lookup returns CDR1 SGHTS and CDR2 YDEGEE.

The chain has TRBV7-2 and TRBJ2-7; 12 nucleotides align to TRBD1. The junction had 6 bases not matched to a gene; V was cut back by 0 bases and J by 6 bases. Germline V gene data show CDR1 as SGHTA and CDR2 as FQGNSA. CDR3 length: 16 residues. The CDR3 protein is CASSLAVGQGAREQYF. DNA for the CDR3: TGTGCCAGCAGCTTAGCCGTGGGACAGGGGGCGCGCGAGCAGTACTTC.